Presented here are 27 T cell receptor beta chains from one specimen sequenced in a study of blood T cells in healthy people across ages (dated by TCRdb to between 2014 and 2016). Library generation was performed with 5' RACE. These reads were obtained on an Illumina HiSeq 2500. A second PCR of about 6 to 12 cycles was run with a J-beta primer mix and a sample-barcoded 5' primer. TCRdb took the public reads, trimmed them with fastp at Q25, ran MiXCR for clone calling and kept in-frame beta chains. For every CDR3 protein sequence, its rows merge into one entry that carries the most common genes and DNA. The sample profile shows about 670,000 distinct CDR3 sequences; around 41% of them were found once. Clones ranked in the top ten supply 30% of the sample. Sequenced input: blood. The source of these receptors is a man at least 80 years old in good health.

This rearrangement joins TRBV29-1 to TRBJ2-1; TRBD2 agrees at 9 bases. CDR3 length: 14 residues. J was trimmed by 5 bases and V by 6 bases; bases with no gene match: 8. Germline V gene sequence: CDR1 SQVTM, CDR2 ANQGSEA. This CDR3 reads CSVLSGRANNEQFF. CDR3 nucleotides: TGCAGCGTCCTTAGCGGGAGAGCTAACAATGAGCAGTTCTTC.

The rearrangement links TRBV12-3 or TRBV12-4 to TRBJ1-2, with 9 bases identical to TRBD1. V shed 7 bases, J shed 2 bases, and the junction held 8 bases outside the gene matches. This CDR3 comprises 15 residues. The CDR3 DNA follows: TGTGCCAGCACCTTCGGGACAGGGTCAAACTATGGCTACACCTTC. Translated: CASTFGTGSNYGYTF.

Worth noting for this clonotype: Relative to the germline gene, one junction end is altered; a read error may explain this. In DNA, the CDR3 is TGTGCCAGCAGTTTGGACCGGCGTCTCATCGGGGAGCTGTTTTTT. Protein product: CASSLDRRLIGELFF. The V call is TRBV5-5, the J call TRBJ2-2; D is unclear. Looked up from germline, CDR1 is SGHKS and CDR2 is YYEKEE (reference sequence). The CDR3 is 15 residues long.

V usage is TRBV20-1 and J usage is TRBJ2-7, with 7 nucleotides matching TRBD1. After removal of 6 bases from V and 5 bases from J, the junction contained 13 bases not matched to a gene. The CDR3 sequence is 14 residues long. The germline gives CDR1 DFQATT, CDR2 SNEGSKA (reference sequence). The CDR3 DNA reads TGCAGTGCGCTTACAGGGGAGCGGTCCCACGAGCAGTACTTC. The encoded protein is CSALTGERSHEQYF.

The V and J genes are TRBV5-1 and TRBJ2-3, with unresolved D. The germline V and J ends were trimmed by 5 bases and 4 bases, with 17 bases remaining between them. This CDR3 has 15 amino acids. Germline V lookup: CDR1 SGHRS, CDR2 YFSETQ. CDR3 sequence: CASRIVEFSSDTQYF. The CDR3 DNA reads TGCGCCAGCAGAATAGTTGAGTTTTCGTCAGATACGCAGTATTTT.

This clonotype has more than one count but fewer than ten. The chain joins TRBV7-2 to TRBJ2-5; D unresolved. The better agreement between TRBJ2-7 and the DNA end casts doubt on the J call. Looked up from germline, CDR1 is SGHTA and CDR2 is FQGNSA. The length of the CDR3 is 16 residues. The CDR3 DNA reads TGTGCCAGCAGCTTAGCGAGCGCTCTCGATAAAGGCGAGCAGTACTTC. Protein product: CASSLASALDKGEQYF.

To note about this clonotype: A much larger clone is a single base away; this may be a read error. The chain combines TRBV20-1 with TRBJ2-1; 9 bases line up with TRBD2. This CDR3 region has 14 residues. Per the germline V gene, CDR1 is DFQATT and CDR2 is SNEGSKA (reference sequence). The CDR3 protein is CSPHSGSSYNKQFF. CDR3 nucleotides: TGCAGTCCACATAGCGGGAGCTCCTACAATAAGCAGTTCTTC.

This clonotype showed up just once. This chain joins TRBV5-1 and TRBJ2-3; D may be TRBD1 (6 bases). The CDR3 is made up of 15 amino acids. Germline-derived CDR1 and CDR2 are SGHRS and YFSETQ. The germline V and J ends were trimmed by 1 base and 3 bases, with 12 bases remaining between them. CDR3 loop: CASSLLQGRTDTQYF. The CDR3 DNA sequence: TGCGCCAGCAGCTTGCTCCAGGGGAGAACAGATACGCAGTATTTT.

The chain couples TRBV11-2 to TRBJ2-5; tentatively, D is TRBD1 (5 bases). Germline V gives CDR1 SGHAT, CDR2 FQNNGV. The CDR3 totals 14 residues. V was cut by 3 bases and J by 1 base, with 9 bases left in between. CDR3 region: CASSFDSSQETQYF. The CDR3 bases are TGTGCCAGCAGCTTTGACAGCTCCCAAGAGACCCAGTACTTC.

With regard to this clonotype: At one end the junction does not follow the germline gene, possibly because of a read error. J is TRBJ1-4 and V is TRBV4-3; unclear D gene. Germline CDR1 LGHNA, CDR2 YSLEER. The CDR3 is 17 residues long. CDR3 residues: CASSQGPASATNKKLFF. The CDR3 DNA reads TGCGCCAGCAGCCAAGGCCCCGCGAGCGCAACTAATAAAAAACTGTTTTTT.

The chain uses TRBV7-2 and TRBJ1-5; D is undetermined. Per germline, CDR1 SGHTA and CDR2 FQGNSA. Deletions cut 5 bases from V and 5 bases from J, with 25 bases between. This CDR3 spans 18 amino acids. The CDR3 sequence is CASSPNLGLIGQDQPQHF. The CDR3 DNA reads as TGTGCCAGCAGCCCGAACCTAGGGCTAATAGGTCAGGATCAGCCCCAGCATTTT. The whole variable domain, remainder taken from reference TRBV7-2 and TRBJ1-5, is GAGVSQSPSNKVTEKGKDVELRCDPISGHTALYWYRQSLGQGLEFLIYFQGNSAPDKSGLPSDRFSAERTGGSVSTLTIQRTQQEDSAVYLCASSPNLGLIGQDQPQHFGDGTRLSIL.

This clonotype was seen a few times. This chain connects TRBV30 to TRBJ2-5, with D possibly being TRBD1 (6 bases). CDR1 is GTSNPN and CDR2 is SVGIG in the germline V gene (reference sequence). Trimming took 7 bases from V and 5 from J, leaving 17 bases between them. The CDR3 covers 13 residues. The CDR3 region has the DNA TGTGCCTCCACCGGACAGAACGGGGAGACCCAGTACTTC. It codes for CASTGQNGETQYF.

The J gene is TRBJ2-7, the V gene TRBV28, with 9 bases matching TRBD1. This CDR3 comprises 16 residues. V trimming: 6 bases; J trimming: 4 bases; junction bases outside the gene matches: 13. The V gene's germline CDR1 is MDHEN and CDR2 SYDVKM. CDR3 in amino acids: CASSPGDRDLVYEQYF. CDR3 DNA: TGTGCCAGCAGCCCCGGGGACAGGGACCTTGTATACGAGCAGTACTTC. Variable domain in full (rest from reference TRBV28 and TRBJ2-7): DVKVTQSSRYLVKRTGEKVFLECVQDMDHENMFWYRQDPGLGLRLIYFSYDVKMKEKGDIPEGYSVSREKKERFSLILESASTNQTSMYLCASSPGDRDLVYEQYFGPGTRLTVT.

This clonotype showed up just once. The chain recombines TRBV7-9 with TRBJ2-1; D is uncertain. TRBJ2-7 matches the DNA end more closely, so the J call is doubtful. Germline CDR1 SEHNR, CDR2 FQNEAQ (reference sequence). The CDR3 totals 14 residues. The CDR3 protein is CASSLGVTYNEQYF. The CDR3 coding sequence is TGTGCCAGCAGCTTAGGAGTTACCTACAATGAGCAGTACTTC.

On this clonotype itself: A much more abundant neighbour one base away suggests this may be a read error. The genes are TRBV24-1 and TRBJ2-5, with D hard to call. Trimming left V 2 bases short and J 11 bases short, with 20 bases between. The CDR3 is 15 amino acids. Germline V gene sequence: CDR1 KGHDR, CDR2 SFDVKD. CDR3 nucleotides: TGTGCCACCAGTGATTCGGGCCCGTATAAAGATGAGCAGTACTTC. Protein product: CATSDSGPYKDEQYF.

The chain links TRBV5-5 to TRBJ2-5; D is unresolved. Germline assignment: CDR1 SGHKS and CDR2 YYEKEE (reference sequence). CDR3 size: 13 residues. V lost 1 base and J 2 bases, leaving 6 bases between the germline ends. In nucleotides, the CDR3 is TGTGCCAGCAGCTTGTTCCAGCAAGAGACCCAGTACTTC. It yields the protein CASSLFQQETQYF.

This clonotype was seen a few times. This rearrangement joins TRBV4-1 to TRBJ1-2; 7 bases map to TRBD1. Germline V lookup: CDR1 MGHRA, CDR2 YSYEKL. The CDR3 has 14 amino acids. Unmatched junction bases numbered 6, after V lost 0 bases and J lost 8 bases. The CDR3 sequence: CASSQDQGVSGYTF. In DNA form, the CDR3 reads TGCGCCAGCAGCCAAGATCAGGGGGTTTCGGGCTACACCTTC.

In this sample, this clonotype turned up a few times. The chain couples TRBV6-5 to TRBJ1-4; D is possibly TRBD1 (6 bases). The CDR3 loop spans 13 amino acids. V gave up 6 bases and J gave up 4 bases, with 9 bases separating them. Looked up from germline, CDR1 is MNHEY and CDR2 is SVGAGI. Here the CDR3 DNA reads TGTGCCAGCAGGCGAGGGGGTAATGAAAAACTGTTTTTT. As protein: CASRRGGNEKLFF.

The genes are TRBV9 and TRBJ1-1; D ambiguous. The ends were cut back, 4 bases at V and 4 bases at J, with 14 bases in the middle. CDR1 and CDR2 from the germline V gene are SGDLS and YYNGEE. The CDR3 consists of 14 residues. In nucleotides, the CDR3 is TGTGCCAGCAGCCTAAGTGCATTCAGCACTGAAGCTTTCTTT. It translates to CASSLSAFSTEAFF.

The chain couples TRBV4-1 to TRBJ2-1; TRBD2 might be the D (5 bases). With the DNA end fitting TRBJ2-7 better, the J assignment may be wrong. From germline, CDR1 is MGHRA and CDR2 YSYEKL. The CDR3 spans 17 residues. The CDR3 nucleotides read TGCGCCAGCAGCCAAGATTGGTCGGGGAGCTCCTACAATGAGCAGTACTTC. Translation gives CASSQDWSGSSYNEQYF.

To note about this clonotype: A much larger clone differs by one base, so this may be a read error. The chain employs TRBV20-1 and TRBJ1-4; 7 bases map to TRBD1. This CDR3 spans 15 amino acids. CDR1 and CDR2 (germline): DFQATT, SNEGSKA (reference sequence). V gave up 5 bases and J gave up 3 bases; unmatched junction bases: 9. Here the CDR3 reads CSAVPPDRPNEKLFF. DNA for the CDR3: TGCAGTGCTGTTCCGCCGGACAGGCCTAATGAAAAACTGTTTTTT.

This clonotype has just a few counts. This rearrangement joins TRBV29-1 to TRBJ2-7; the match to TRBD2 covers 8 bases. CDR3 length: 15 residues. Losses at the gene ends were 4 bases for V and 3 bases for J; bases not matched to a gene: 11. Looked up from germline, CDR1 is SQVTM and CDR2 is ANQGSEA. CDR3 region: CSVGPRGGLGYEQYF. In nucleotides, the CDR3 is TGCAGCGTTGGGCCCCGGGGGGGCCTCGGCTACGAGCAGTACTTC.

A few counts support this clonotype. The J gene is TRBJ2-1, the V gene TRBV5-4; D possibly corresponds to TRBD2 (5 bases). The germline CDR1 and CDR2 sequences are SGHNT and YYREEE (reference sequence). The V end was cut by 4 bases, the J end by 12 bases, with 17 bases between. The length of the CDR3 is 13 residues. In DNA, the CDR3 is TGTGCCAGCAGCCGCCCAGCGGCCGATGTGCAGTTCTTC. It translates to CASSRPAADVQFF. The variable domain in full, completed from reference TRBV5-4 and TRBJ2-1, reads ETGVTQSPTHLIKTRGQQVTLRCSSQSGHNTVSWYQQALGQGPQFIFQYYREEENGRGNFPPRFSGLQFPNYSSELNVNALELDDSALYLCASSRPAADVQFFGPGTRLTVL.

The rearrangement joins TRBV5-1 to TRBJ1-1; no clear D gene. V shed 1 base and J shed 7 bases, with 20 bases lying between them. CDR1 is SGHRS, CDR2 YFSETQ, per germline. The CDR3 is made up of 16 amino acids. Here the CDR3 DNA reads TGCGCCAGCAGCTTGTTTGGGATTGTCATGGGCGTTGAAGCTTTCTTT. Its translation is CASSLFGIVMGVEAFF.

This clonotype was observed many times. The CDR3 protein is CASSLAQGGETQYF. The CDR3 DNA sequence: TGTGCCAGCAGCTTAGCGCAGGGAGGAGAGACCCAGTACTTC. This rearrangement joins TRBV7-9 to TRBJ2-5; a possible D gene is TRBD2 (6 bases). Trimming shortened V by 0 bases and J by 4 bases, and 9 bases separated the two germline ends. Germline V gene data show CDR1 as SEHNR and CDR2 as FQNEAQ (reference sequence). CDR3 length: 14 residues.

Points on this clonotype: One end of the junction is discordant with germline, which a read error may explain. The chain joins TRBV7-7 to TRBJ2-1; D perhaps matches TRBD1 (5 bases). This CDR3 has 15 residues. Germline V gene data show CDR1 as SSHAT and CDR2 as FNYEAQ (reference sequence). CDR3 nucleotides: TGTGCTAGCAGCTTGGTGACAGAACCCCAAGAGACCCAGTTCTTC. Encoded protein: CASSLVTEPQETQFF.

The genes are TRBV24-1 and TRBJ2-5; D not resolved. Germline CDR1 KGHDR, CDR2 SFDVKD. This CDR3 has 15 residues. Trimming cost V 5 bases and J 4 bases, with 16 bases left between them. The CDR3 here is CATSVGTLGGETQYF. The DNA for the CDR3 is TGTGCCACCAGTGTGGGAACCCTCGGCGGAGAGACCCAGTACTTC.